This TCR beta chain was recovered during a study of shared clonotypes between healthy human individuals. Some 28,000 T cell genomes (about 0.2 ug DNA) went into each sorted-subset replicate. Repertoires were generated with immunoSEQ multiplex PCR, while TCRdb's copy carries only in-frame clones and drops some. The data hold hundreds of thousands of clones, with approximately 96% observed a single time. There are 15 residues in the CDR3. V was shortened by 2 bases and J by 4 bases, with 16 bases between the two germline ends. Germline V lookup: CDR1 SGHDT, CDR2 YYEEEE. Terminally differentiated effector memory CD45RA+ cells were excluded by CCR7 positive selection of CD45RO-negative cells. Participating donors were healthy, HIV-negative adults free of recent acute infections or vaccinations.

This sequence was found in a woman aged 25-40 years in good health. This rearrangement joins TRBV5-6 to TRBJ2-7; D is undetermined. Sequences were obtained from naive CD8+ T cells sorted from blood. The CDR3 loop is CASSLSGFPRYEQYF. The DNA for the CDR3 is TGTGCCAGCAGCTTATCTGGATTCCCCAGGTACGAGCAGTACTTC.